This T cell receptor (beta chain) was sequenced for a study of tumor-infiltrating lymphocytes in primary liver carcinoma. About the research overall: The patient population consisted of men and women between 30 and 69 years of age.

CDR3 length equals 15 residues. V was trimmed by 3 bases and J by 7 bases, leaving 18 bases between them. Germline assignment: CDR1 MNHNS and CDR2 SASEGT. A constant-region primer served to make TCR beta cDNA from approximately 490 ng total RNA. Slightly modified ARM-PCR served as the procedure for the TCR beta libraries. These libraries came from three rounds of nested multiplex PCR. In the first two PCR rounds, TRBV1-TRBV30 forward primers were paired with a C-beta reverse primer, and each round lasted about 9 cycles. MiXCR was run by TCRdb on the multiplex PCR reads, yielding one entry per CDR3 protein. The sample holds fewer than 350,000 distinct CDR3 sequences; more than 55% are singletons and the top ten take roughly 9%. The source of the blood RNA was unsorted whole blood, and germline DNA was extracted as well. Findings of the study overall: Reduced overlap was seen in tumor-adjacent and tumor-blood pairs versus tumor region pairs. Because the samples were bulk unsorted, the study did not compare CD4+ and CD8+ repertoires.

In the case of this clonotype: Its antigen is currently unknown. This sequence may be a read error, since a much larger clone differs from it by one base.

The specimen was peripheral blood. The genes are TRBV6-1 and TRBJ2-5, with D tentatively TRBD1 or TRBD2 (5 bases each). The sequence was obtained from a middle-aged man with primary liver carcinoma and hepatitis B virus infection. The CDR3 reads CASSEAGTGQGTQYF. The CDR3, as DNA: TGTGCCAGCAGTGAGGCCGGGACGGGGCAGGGGACCCAGTACTTC.